This T cell receptor beta chain derives from a study of CD8 T cells in ankylosing spondylitis. Findings of the study overall: Blood of patients with ankylosing spondylitis appeared to be characterized by a TCR beta motif of several highly homologous variants. Clones that were linked to disease were CD8+ and were relatively rare in peripheral blood. Reportedly, matched ankylosing spondylitis synovial fluid was significantly enriched for disease-linked clones.

Libraries for TCR beta were made by quantitative 5'-RACE with molecular barcodes. MiXCR, run by TCRdb on the 5' RACE reads, gives a single entry per CDR3 protein. The table includes a few hundred thousand distinct CDR3 sequences, about 15% detected once. With respect to this clonotype: The antigen remains unidentified.

The sequenced material came from blood, either unsorted or a sorted T cell fraction (not recorded which). This TCR derives from a male donor with ankylosing spondylitis.

The CDR3 bases are TGTGCCAGCAGACCGCTGAGGGATAGCAATCAGCCCCAGCATTTT. As protein: CASRPLRDSNQPQHF. The chain employs TRBV6-1 and TRBJ1-5, with unresolved D. Trimming left V 6 bases short and J 0 bases short, with 12 bases between. The CDR3 contains 15 residues. From germline, CDR1 is MNHNS and CDR2 SASEGT.